The source of this T cell receptor (beta chain) is a study of control samples from healthy donors and cancer patients. Some clones are missing from TCRdb's copy, which holds only in-frame ones; the method was immunoSEQ multiplex PCR. The repertoire has approximately 70,000 clones, 90% of them found once; the top ten carry around 1.2%. Germline trimming cut 4 bases from V and 5 bases from J; bases unmatched to any gene: 6. This CDR3 region has 14 residues. The germline V gene has CDR1 SGHRS and CDR2 YFSETQ. The chain carries TRBV5-1 and TRBJ2-1; TRBD1 aligns across 7 bases. The source material was PBMCs. The clonotype comes from a woman aged 50 to 60 with colorectal cancer. The chain's CDR3 is CASSPGQRNNEQFF. In DNA, the CDR3 is TGCGCCAGCAGCCCGGGACAGAGAAACAATGAGCAGTTCTTC.